This T cell receptor beta chain was sequenced in a study of molecular identifiers for immune sequencing clone quantification (dated by TCRdb to between 2018 and 2020). In the study overall: For a replicate experiment, RNA from around 20,000 or 99,000 naive CD8 T cells was divided into five aliquots, and four of the five aliquots were sequenced. This methods study used CD8 T cells to benchmark TCR RNA copy counting and molecular-identifier clustering-based TCR repertoire sequencing (MIDCIRS). Points the paper makes about the study in general: In CMV-specific effector cells, clones with more than 20 RNA copies contained over 99% of molecules, whereas in naive cells such clones contained under 1% of molecules. When barcode sub-clustering was left out, chimeric consensus sequences inflated TCR diversity, with chimeras reaching as high as 47%. Spiked-in Jurkat TCR RNA equivalent to a single cell was reported to be detectable even among over 800,000 naive CD8 T cells. Highly expanded clone sizes could be underestimated because identical TCR molecules may share a barcode. Modeling estimated around 3.2 recovered TCR RNA copies per cell, compared with about 10 by digital PCR, which implies roughly 30% capture efficiency. The naive libraries included spiked-in Jurkat TCR RNA (approximately ten copies' worth), and this RNA is not part of the donor repertoire.

Libraries of naive CD8 T cells were generated from roughly 21,000 to 960,000 sorted cells, with 10%, 30% or 50% of the purified RNA used. On a BD FACSAria II, naive CD8 T cells were FACS-sorted as CD8+CD4-CCR7+CD45RA+ and collected into RLT Plus buffer. To test detection sensitivity, Jurkat RNA equal to under 13 TCR copies was added to samples of roughly 18,000-1,000,000 naive CD8 T cells. CD8 T cells were enriched with RosetteSep CD8+ T Cell Enrichment Cocktail and Ficoll-Paque, followed by ACK red cell lysis. With regard to this clonotype: It lacks a known antigen. This may be a read error, as it is one base from a much larger clone.

The library came from PCR. This sample was sequenced with a NextSeq 500. Bulk TCR libraries were generated as previously described, with the TCR primers listed in Table S5 used. The Qiagen AllPrep DNA/RNA kit was used to purify total RNA. Before analysis, reads from multiple sequencing runs of one library were combined. The original pipeline was this. Reads were retained only if their TCR constant sequence matched exactly, and those retained reads were trimmed to 150 nt and grouped according to their 12-nt molecular barcodes. Reads within each barcode group were sub-clustered using a 15% Levenshtein threshold, and quality-weighted consensus sequences were constructed for each RNA molecule. Non-functional sequences were removed, as were lower-count sequences one edit away from another. Based on a fit of two negative binomial distributions, barcode sub-clusters having less than 20% of the maximum read count were discarded. The public reads were reanalyzed by TCRdb: fastp trimming at Q25, MiXCR alignment, in-frame beta chains only. Each entry merges the rows of one CDR3 protein and shows their most common DNA and genes. In this record, the V and J calls reflect TCRdb's handling and not the investigators' own analysis. The sample table contains more than 450,000 distinct CDR3 sequences; only one count was recorded for around 23% of them. The ten largest clones represent around 0.8% of the sample.

From the cysteine through the phenylalanine, the CDR3 covers 14 amino acids. This entry keeps only the CDR3 DNA: 42 bases, framed from base 1. Sequences MNHEY (CDR1) and SVGEGT (CDR2) are obtained from the germline V gene. This clonotype was sampled from a human donor in good health. Some libraries in this study had Jurkat cell RNA spiked in. Source material: naive CD8+ T cells from blood, with Jurkat cell RNA spiked in. Per the publication, the cell subset or site label means: FACS-sorted CD8+CD4-CCR7+CD45RA+ naive T cells. The sequence links TRBV6-2 or TRBV6-3 to TRBJ2-7; too little of a D gene remains to name it. The CDR3 has the sequence CASTPARPGYEQNF. The nucleotides are TGTGCCAGCACCCCAGCGCGGCCCGGTTACGAGCAGAACTTC.